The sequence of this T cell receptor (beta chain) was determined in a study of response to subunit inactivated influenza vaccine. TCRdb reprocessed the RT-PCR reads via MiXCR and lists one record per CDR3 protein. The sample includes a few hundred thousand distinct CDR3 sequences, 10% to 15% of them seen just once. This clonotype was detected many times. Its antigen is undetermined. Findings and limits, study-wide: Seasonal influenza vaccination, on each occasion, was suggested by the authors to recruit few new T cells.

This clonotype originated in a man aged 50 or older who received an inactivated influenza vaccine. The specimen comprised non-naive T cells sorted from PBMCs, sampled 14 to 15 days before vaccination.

The CDR3 nucleotides are TGTGCCAGCAGCGCCCCCGGAGATACGCAGTATTTT. Translating gives CASSAPGDTQYF. The chain is built from TRBV9 and TRBJ2-3; no clear D. Germline-derived CDR1 and CDR2 are SGDLS and YYNGEE. V was cut by 3 bases and J by 5 bases, with 7 bases left in between. The CDR3 is made up of 12 amino acids.